This TCR beta chain emerged from a study of identical twins. Findings and limits, study-wide: Models predicted too little out-of-frame TCR alpha sharing in monozygotic twins. Researchers reported weaker excess twin sharing in beta out-of-frame sequences. Abundant beta clonotypes from cord blood had fewer insertions, unlike memory repertoires, which showed none.

A word on this clonotype: What it binds is unknown.

The CDR3 runs to 13 residues. The ends were cut back, 2 bases at V and 6 bases at J, with 9 bases in the middle. CDR1 and CDR2 (germline): SGHRS, YFSETQ. TCRdb processed the 5' RACE reads anew with MiXCR; each CDR3 protein has one entry. Counted here are approximately 490,000 distinct CDR3 sequences, under 25% occurring once; the ten biggest clones make up more than 0.4%. In every case, the donor was a healthy Caucasian. These data were likewise used in another study, on yellow fever vaccine responses in identical twins.

The chain carries TRBV5-1 and TRBJ1-5; D is unresolved. The sequenced material came from CD4+ T cells sorted from blood. This receptor was taken from a woman aged 18-35 years in good health. The DNA for the CDR3 is TGCGCCAGCAGCTTTACTCGGGGTCAGCCCCAGCATTTT. This translates into CASSFTRGQPQHF.